One and the same sample provided the 19 T cell receptor beta chains below, sequenced in a study. Some clones are missing from TCRdb's copy, which holds only in-frame ones; the method was immunoSEQ multiplex PCR. The data contain some 68,000 clones, just under 95% of them singletons. Input material: PBMCs. The receptors were sampled from a middle-aged man with rheumatoid arthritis.

J is TRBJ2-4 and V is TRBV18; tentative D call: TRBD2 (6 bases). Germline CDR1 and CDR2: KGHSH and LQKENI. This CDR3 has 14 residues. The V and J ends lost 3 bases and 6 bases respectively, with 12 bases between them. CDR3 in amino acids: CASSPGGIGNIQYF. CDR3 sequence (DNA): TGTGCCAGCTCACCCGGGGGAATAGGAAACATTCAGTACTTC.

The genes are TRBV9 and TRBJ2-1; TRBD2 matches at 9 bases. V shed 0 bases, J shed 10 bases, and the junction held 5 bases outside the gene matches. Germline lookup yields CDR1 SGDLS and CDR2 YYNGEE. CDR3 length: 14 residues. In nucleotides, the CDR3 is TGTGCCAGCAGCGTAGGTGCGGGGGGGCGCGAGCAGTTCTTC. As protein: CASSVGAGGREQFF.

The V gene is TRBV5-8, the J gene TRBJ2-1; D may be TRBD2 (6 bases). The germline V gene has CDR1 SGHTS and CDR2 YDEGEE. This CDR3 spans 16 amino acids. Trimming cost V 0 bases and J 3 bases, with 13 bases left between them. The CDR3 DNA sequence: TGTGCCAGCAGCTTGGTCGGGCAGGGACTCTACAATGAGCAGTTCTTC. Its translation: CASSLVGQGLYNEQFF.

V is TRBV30 and J is TRBJ2-7, with 8 bases lining up with TRBD1. Unmatched junction bases numbered 5, after V lost 2 bases and J lost 2 bases. This CDR3 spans 14 amino acids. Germline CDR1 and CDR2: GTSNPN and SVGIG (reference sequence). The CDR3 spells CAWSRTGYTYEQYF. The CDR3 DNA sequence: TGTGCCTGGAGTCGGACAGGGTATACCTACGAGCAGTACTTC.

The rearrangement joins TRBV7-8 to TRBJ1-5; 7 bases are shared with TRBD1. Germline V CDR1 and CDR2: SGHVS, FQNEAQ. V shed 5 bases, J shed 3 bases, and the junction held 16 bases outside the gene matches. CDR3 length: 18 residues. The CDR3: CASSPNGADRENNQPQHF. CDR3 bases: TGTGCCAGCAGCCCTAATGGGGCCGACAGGGAGAACAATCAGCCCCAGCATTTT. The full variable domain, its missing parts supplied by reference TRBV7-8 and TRBJ1-5, is GAGVSQSPRYKVAKRGQDVALRCDPISGHVSLFWYQQALGQGPEFLTYFQNEAQLDKSGLPSDRFFAERPEGSVSTLKIQRTQQEDSAVYLCASSPNGADRENNQPQHFGDGTRLSIL.

The chain combines TRBV11-2 with TRBJ2-1, with TRBD2 identical over 9 bases. With 3 bases clipped from V and 6 bases from J, the junction kept 6 bases outside the gene matches. The CDR3 is 15 residues long. Germline lookup yields CDR1 SGHAT and CDR2 FQNNGV. The CDR3 loop is CASSFRRGGANEQFF. CDR3 in DNA: TGTGCCAGCAGCTTTCGTCGCGGGGGGGCCAATGAGCAGTTCTTC.

The chain employs TRBV5-4 and TRBJ2-5; TRBD2 matches 11 bases. The CDR3 has 16 amino acids. Unmatched junction bases numbered 10, after V lost 5 bases and J lost 4 bases. Germline values: CDR1 SGHNT, CDR2 YYREEE (reference sequence). CDR3 coding DNA: TGTGCCAGCAGTCCTACTAGCGGGGGCCCGCTAGAGACCCAGTACTTC. Amino acids: CASSPTSGGPLETQYF. Combining the CDR3 with reference TRBV5-4 and TRBJ2-5 gives the whole variable domain ETGVTQSPTHLIKTRGQQVTLRCSSQSGHNTVSWYQQALGQGPQFIFQYYREEENGRGNFPPRFSGLQFPNYSSELNVNALELDDSALYLCASSPTSGGPLETQYFGPGTRLLVL.

This CDR3 reads CATSRDSGPTYEQYF. The CDR3 DNA sequence: TGTGCCACCAGCAGAGATAGCGGACCCACCTACGAGCAGTACTTC. The chain employs TRBV15 and TRBJ2-7, with D maybe TRBD2 (6 bases). Looked up from germline, CDR1 is LNHNV and CDR2 is YYDKDF (reference sequence). The V end lost 0 bases, the J end lost 2 bases, and 11 bases lay between the germline ends. The CDR3 contains 15 residues.

This rearrangement joins TRBV5-4 to TRBJ1-2; D is undetermined. The CDR3 contains 13 residues. The V gene's germline CDR1 is SGHNT and CDR2 YYREEE (reference sequence). The V end was cut by 0 bases, the J end by 3 bases, with 6 bases between. The CDR3 protein is CASSLGRYYGYTF. In DNA, the CDR3 is TGTGCCAGCAGCTTGGGAAGGTACTATGGCTACACCTTC.

The CDR3 region is CASSAGGRYEQYF. The CDR3 coding sequence is TGTGCCAGCAGCGCGGGGGGGCGGTACGAGCAGTACTTC. The gene calls are TRBV6-5 and TRBJ2-7; 9 bases match TRBD2. Germline loops: CDR1 MNHEY, CDR2 SVGAGI. This CDR3 is built from 13 residues. V was clipped by 6 bases and J by 4 bases; unmatched bases: 4.

This clone was picked up one time. The genes are TRBV29-1 and TRBJ1-2; D might be TRBD1 (5 bases). Germline V lookup: CDR1 SQVTM, CDR2 ANQGSEA. The CDR3 consists of 14 residues. Deletions cut 0 bases from V and 6 bases from J, with 14 bases between. The CDR3 region has the DNA TGCAGCGTTGAAGATCGGGGGGATCGCCATGGCTACACCTTC. Protein sequence: CSVEDRGDRHGYTF. Using reference TRBV29-1 and TRBJ1-2 for the parts outside the CDR3, the full variable domain is SAVISQKPSRDICQRGTSLTIQCQVDSQVTMMFWYRQQPGQSLTLIATANQGSEATYESGFVIDKFPISRPNLTFSTLTVSNMSPEDSSIYLCSVEDRGDRHGYTFGSGTRLTVV.

CDR3 in DNA: TGTGCCAGCAGCCCCGCGAGGGGAGATACGCAGTATTTT. It specifies CASSPARGDTQYF. The J gene is TRBJ2-3, the V gene TRBV5-8; D is possibly TRBD1 or TRBD2 (5 bases each). Germline CDR1 and CDR2: SGHTS and YDEGEE. There are 13 residues in the CDR3. Deletions cut 4 bases from V and 5 bases from J, with 11 bases between.

The chain carries TRBV19 and TRBJ1-5, with 7 nucleotides matching TRBD1. The junction had 11 bases not matched to a gene; V was cut back by 5 bases and J by 7 bases. The V gene's germline CDR1 is LNHDA and CDR2 SQIVND (reference sequence). This CDR3 has 15 amino acids. The CDR3 nucleotides are TGTGCCAGTAGTCCCCAGAGACAGGGAGGGCAGCCCCAGCATTTT. As protein: CASSPQRQGGQPQHF.

The V call is TRBV27, the J call TRBJ2-1, with D perhaps TRBD1 or TRBD2 (5 bases each). V lost 6 bases, J lost 5 bases, and 8 bases lay in between. The germline V gene has CDR1 MNHEY and CDR2 SMNVEV (reference sequence). This CDR3 spans 12 amino acids. Here the CDR3 reads CASREGHNEQFF. CDR3 nucleotides: TGTGCCAGCAGAGAGGGGCACAATGAGCAGTTCTTC.

This clone has only one observation. The chain joins TRBV15 to TRBJ2-3; D unresolved. This CDR3 has 14 residues. The germline V and J ends were trimmed by 0 bases and 6 bases, with 10 bases remaining between them. Germline assignment: CDR1 LNHNV and CDR2 YYDKDF (reference sequence). The CDR3 protein is CATSRDLARDTQYF. The CDR3 DNA follows: TGTGCCACCAGCAGAGATCTTGCTCGGGATACGCAGTATTTT.

CDR3 bases: TGTGCCAGCTCCCTTAAGGGCAATGAGCAGTTCTTC. It is translated as CASSLKGNEQFF. This chain uses TRBV18 with TRBJ2-1, with D unclear. CDR3 length: 12 residues. Germline lookup yields CDR1 KGHSH and CDR2 LQKENI. V dropped 6 bases and J dropped 6 bases, with 9 bases sitting between them. Looking up the rest from reference TRBV18 and TRBJ2-1 gives the full variable domain: NAGVMQNPRHLVRRRGQEARLRCSPMKGHSHVYWYRQLPEEGLKFMVYLQKENIIDESGMPKERFSAEFPKEGPSILRIQQVVRGDSAAYFCASSLKGNEQFFGPGTRLTVL.

The count of this clone is one. The chain combines TRBV12-3 or TRBV12-4 with TRBJ2-7; D unresolved. Trimming pared 4 bases from V and 0 bases from J, leaving 1 base between. The CDR3 runs to 11 residues. The CDR3 reads CASSSSYEQYF. The DNA of the CDR3 is TGTGCCAGCAGTTCCTCCTACGAGCAGTACTTC.

V and J are TRBV19 and TRBJ2-7; perhaps TRBD1 as D (6 bases). V was trimmed by 1 base and J by 3 bases, leaving 10 bases between them. Germline lookup yields CDR1 LNHDA and CDR2 SQIVND (reference sequence). The CDR3 is 14 amino acids. CDR3 in DNA: TGTGCCAGTAGTATAGTATTACAGGGCTACGAGCAGTACTTC. Translated: CASSIVLQGYEQYF. Full variable domain (outside the CDR3, taken from reference TRBV19 and TRBJ2-7): DGGITQSPKYLFRKEGQNVTLSCEQNLNHDAMYWYRQDPGQGLRLIYYSQIVNDFQKGDIAEGYSVSREKKESFPLTVTSAQKNPTAFYLCASSIVLQGYEQYFGPGTRLTVT.

The J gene is TRBJ1-1, the V gene TRBV5-1; D unresolved. The CDR3 runs 17 residues. The V gene lost 4 bases and the J gene lost 7 bases, with 26 bases spanning the gap. Per germline, CDR1 SGHRS and CDR2 YFSETQ. CDR3 nucleotides: TGCGCCAGCAGCCCCTCCCCATCTTTTGGAATACCCGGTGAAGCTTTCTTT. This gives the protein CASSPSPSFGIPGEAFF. The whole variable domain, filled in from reference TRBV5-1 and TRBJ1-1, reads KAGVTQTPRYLIKTRGQQVTLSCSPISGHRSVSWYQQTPGQGLQFLFEYFSETQRNKGNFPGRFSGRQFSNSRSEMNVSTLELGDSALYLCASSPSPSFGIPGEAFFGQGTRLTVV.